These 32 T cell receptor beta chains were sequenced from one sample in a study of shared clonotypes between healthy human individuals. Here immunoSEQ multiplex PCR was the method, and the copy in TCRdb shows in-frame clones only, minus some. Here the sample spans under 1,100,000 clones, roughly 80% being singletons. The sequenced sample consisted of memory CD4+ T cells sorted from blood. The subset was: CD45RA-negative fraction. The source is a young man in good health.

The V gene is TRBV9, the J gene TRBJ2-7; no definite D call. The CDR3 is 12 amino acids. From germline, CDR1 is SGDLS and CDR2 YYNGEE. Deletions cut 3 bases from V and 2 bases from J, with 6 bases between. CDR3 sequence: CASSARTYEQYF. For the CDR3, the DNA is TGTGCCAGCAGCGCCAGAACCTACGAGCAGTACTTC.

V gene TRBV7-2 combines with J gene TRBJ1-1; 7 bases are a match to TRBD1. There are 13 residues in the CDR3. Germline V gene sequence: CDR1 SGHTA, CDR2 FQGNSA. J lost 3 bases, V lost 3 bases, and 1 base had no gene match. CDR3 coding DNA: TGTGCCAGCAGCTTTGACAGGGACACTGAAGCTTTCTTT. This codes for CASSFDRDTEAFF.

V is TRBV28 and J is TRBJ1-1, with 11 bases lining up with TRBD1. Germline trimming cut 5 bases from V and 7 bases from J; bases unmatched to any gene: 9. Germline V gene data show CDR1 as MDHEN and CDR2 as SYDVKM. CDR3 length equals 15 residues. The CDR3 bases are TGTGCCAGCAGTCCCGCCGGGACAGGGGGGCGTGAAGCTTTCTTT. Amino acids: CASSPAGTGGREAFF. Looking up the rest from reference TRBV28 and TRBJ1-1 gives the full variable domain: DVKVTQSSRYLVKRTGEKVFLECVQDMDHENMFWYRQDPGLGLRLIYFSYDVKMKEKGDIPEGYSVSREKKERFSLILESASTNQTSMYLCASSPAGTGGREAFFGQGTRLTVV.

The CDR3 loop reads CASSVVGLAGGVPDTQYF. In DNA, the CDR3 is TGTGCCAGCAGCGTAGTGGGGCTAGCGGGAGGGGTTCCAGATACGCAGTATTTT. V usage is TRBV9 and J usage is TRBJ2-3; 12 bases map to TRBD2. J was trimmed by 4 bases and V by 0 bases; bases with no gene match: 9. From germline, CDR1 is SGDLS and CDR2 YYNGEE. The CDR3 consists of 18 residues.

The chain carries TRBV15 and TRBJ2-1; 7 nucleotides line up with TRBD2. The germline CDR1 and CDR2 sequences are LNHNV and YYDKDF (reference sequence). The CDR3 runs to 17 residues. V gave up 6 bases and J gave up 2 bases; unmatched junction bases: 13. CDR3 amino acids: CATRYLAGVVPYNEQFF. The CDR3 DNA reads as TGTGCCACCAGGTATTTGGCGGGAGTAGTTCCCTACAATGAGCAGTTCTTC.

The CDR3 loop is CASSSTPNAGELFF. The CDR3 DNA reads TGTGCCAGCAGCTCTACCCCCAACGCCGGGGAGCTGTTTTTT. The V call is TRBV11-1, the J call TRBJ2-2; D uncertain. The V gene lost 4 bases and the J gene lost 6 bases, with 12 bases spanning the gap. The length of the CDR3 is 14 residues. Germline CDR1 is SGHAT and CDR2 is FQDESV (reference sequence). Variable domain in full (rest from reference TRBV11-1 and TRBJ2-2): EAEVAQSPRYKITEKSQAVAFWCDPISGHATLYWYRQILGQGPELLVQFQDESVVDDSQLPKDRFSAERLKGVDSTLKIQPAELGDSAMYLCASSSTPNAGELFFGEGSRLTVL.

The chain uses TRBV7-2 and TRBJ1-1; possibly TRBD1 for D (6 bases). The CDR3 contains 14 residues. Trimming removed 2 bases from V and 7 bases from J, with 14 bases in between. Germline CDR1 and CDR2: SGHTA and FQGNSA. CDR3 sequence reads: CASSLLRTAGEAFF. CDR3 DNA sequence: TGTGCCAGCAGCTTACTTCGGACAGCCGGTGAAGCTTTCTTT.

Concerning this clone: Other DNA sequences in this specimen translate into the identical CDR3. V is TRBV30 and J is TRBJ2-7; no reliable D call. Germline CDR1 reads GTSNPN; CDR2 reads SVGIG (reference sequence). Between the trimmed V and J ends, which lost 1 base and 7 bases, there was a span of 11 bases. The CDR3 has 12 residues. The CDR3, as DNA: TGTGCCTGGAGTGGTACCAGGCTGGAGCAGTACTTC. It yields the protein CAWSGTRLEQYF.

The chain links TRBV6-1 to TRBJ1-6, with a weak D call TRBD1 (6 bases). Trimming shortened V by 6 bases and J by 4 bases, and 13 bases separated the two germline ends. Per germline, CDR1 MNHNS and CDR2 SASEGT. The CDR3 contains 15 residues. DNA for the CDR3: TGTGCCAGCAGGAAGGACAGCGGTTATAATTCACCCCTCCACTTT. It codes for CASRKDSGYNSPLHF.

The chain has TRBV6-5 and TRBJ2-7, with D hard to call. V lost 8 bases, J lost 5 bases, and 10 bases lay in between. CDR3 length: 11 residues. CDR1 is MNHEY, CDR2 SVGAGI, per germline. CDR3 in DNA: TGTGCCAGCGAAGGGTTCAACGAGCAGTACTTC. It specifies CASEGFNEQYF.

This clone was found a few times. This chain connects TRBV7-9 to TRBJ1-1; 8 positions agree with TRBD1. V lost 5 bases, J lost 1 base, and 15 bases stayed unmatched. Germline loops: CDR1 SEHNR, CDR2 FQNEAQ (reference sequence). The CDR3 is 18 residues long. The CDR3 nucleotides read TGTGCCAGCAGCATACTAGGAGGGAGGACAGGGCAGAACACTGAAGCTTTCTTT. It encodes CASSILGGRTGQNTEAFF.

The chain employs TRBV4-3 and TRBJ1-1; weak D call: TRBD1 (5 bases). The V end lost 0 bases, the J end lost 11 bases, and 13 bases lay between the germline ends. The length of the CDR3 is 13 residues. Germline CDR1 is LGHNA and CDR2 is YSLEER. This chain's CDR3 is CASSQEVVGAAFF. The DNA of the CDR3 is TGCGCCAGCAGCCAAGAAGTCGTAGGGGCGGCTTTCTTT.

V gene TRBV19 combines with J gene TRBJ2-7, with no clear D. CDR1 and CDR2 from the germline V gene are LNHDA and SQIVND (reference sequence). This CDR3 comprises 14 residues. With 4 bases removed from V and 3 bases from J, the gap between germline ends came to 13 bases. The chain's CDR3 is CASSTSFAFYEQYF. Here the CDR3 DNA reads TGTGCCAGTAGTACCTCGTTCGCTTTCTACGAGCAGTACTTC.

There are a few counts of this clone. The chain has TRBV11-2 and TRBJ2-7, with 9 bases lining up with TRBD2. There are 18 residues in the CDR3. J was trimmed by 3 bases and V by 0 bases; bases with no gene match: 12. Germline CDR1 SGHAT, CDR2 FQNNGV. The CDR3 nucleotides are TGTGCCAGCAGCTTAGAAGGGGGGAGACTAGCGGCCGGCTACGAGCAGTACTTC. It codes for CASSLEGGRLAAGYEQYF.

The chain carries TRBV28 and TRBJ1-1; 7 bases map to TRBD1. The CDR3 totals 14 residues. Germline loops: CDR1 MDHEN, CDR2 SYDVKM. V was clipped by 4 bases and J by 4 bases; unmatched bases: 6. The CDR3 bases are TGTGCCAGCAGTTCAGGACAGGCGACCACTGAAGCTTTCTTT. Its translation: CASSSGQATTEAFF.

J is TRBJ2-2 and V is TRBV28, with a tentative D call TRBD1 (6 bases). V dropped 5 bases and J dropped 0 bases, with 10 bases sitting between them. The CDR3 totals 15 residues. Germline values: CDR1 MDHEN, CDR2 SYDVKM. The CDR3 reads CASSPRGANTGELFF. DNA for the CDR3: TGTGCCAGCAGTCCCAGGGGCGCGAACACCGGGGAGCTGTTTTTT. The whole variable domain, filled in from reference TRBV28 and TRBJ2-2, reads DVKVTQSSRYLVKRTGEKVFLECVQDMDHENMFWYRQDPGLGLRLIYFSYDVKMKEKGDIPEGYSVSREKKERFSLILESASTNQTSMYLCASSPRGANTGELFFGEGSRLTVL.

The chain employs TRBV7-2 and TRBJ1-3, with TRBD1 matching 8 bases. Germline V gene data show CDR1 as SGHTA and CDR2 as FQGNSA. The CDR3 consists of 16 residues. Trimming cost V 5 bases and J 0 bases; bases outside gene matches: 6. The CDR3 DNA follows: TGTGCCAGCAGCGACCGACAGGGGAGCTCTGGAAACACCATATATTTT. Its translation: CASSDRQGSSGNTIYF.

There are a few counts of this clone. The chain links TRBV5-1 to TRBJ2-5; TRBD1 matches 8 bases. The germline gives CDR1 SGHRS, CDR2 YFSETQ. J lost 3 bases, V lost 5 bases, and 9 bases had no gene match. The CDR3 extends over 15 amino acids. CDR3 DNA sequence: TGCGCCAGCAGAGTCAGACAGGGGTCAGAAGAGACCCAGTACTTC. Protein sequence: CASRVRQGSEETQYF. The full variable domain, in which reference TRBV5-1 and TRBJ2-5 provide the parts outside the CDR3, is KAGVTQTPRYLIKTRGQQVTLSCSPISGHRSVSWYQQTPGQGLQFLFEYFSETQRNKGNFPGRFSGRQFSNSRSEMNVSTLELGDSALYLCASRVRQGSEETQYFGPGTRLLVL.

The chain recombines TRBV28 with TRBJ1-6; D unclear. Trimming cost V 6 bases and J 9 bases, with 15 bases left between them. CDR3 length equals 14 residues. The V gene's germline CDR1 is MDHEN and CDR2 SYDVKM. Written as DNA, the CDR3 is TGTGCCAGCAGCCCCACGGCTTTGGTTTCACCCCTCCACTTT. It is translated as CASSPTALVSPLHF.

The genes are TRBV4-3 and TRBJ2-1, with 8 positions matching TRBD2. Germline V gene lookup returns CDR1 LGHNA and CDR2 YSLEER. V was pared by 0 bases and J by 1 base, with 2 bases of the junction left unmatched. The CDR3 contains 16 residues. The CDR3 is CASSQDPGGSYNEQFF. CDR3 nucleotide sequence: TGCGCCAGCAGCCAAGATCCGGGGGGGTCCTACAATGAGCAGTTCTTC.

This clone was recorded a few times. The rearrangement uses TRBV11-3 and TRBJ2-7, with unresolved D. V lost 4 bases and J 3 bases, leaving 10 bases between the germline ends. The CDR3 runs 13 residues. Germline V gene sequence: CDR1 SGHNT, CDR2 YENEEA. The chain's CDR3 is CASSSPEGYEQYF. The CDR3 DNA reads TGTGCCAGCAGCTCACCAGAAGGCTACGAGCAGTACTTC.

This clone occurred a few times. This rearrangement joins TRBV30 to TRBJ1-2; weak D call: TRBD1 (6 bases). V gave up 1 base and J gave up 2 bases, with 14 bases separating them. Germline CDR1 and CDR2: GTSNPN and SVGIG (reference sequence). The CDR3 is made up of 15 amino acids. CDR3 amino acids: CAWSALGQGNYGYTF. The CDR3 bases are TGTGCCTGGAGTGCCCTCGGGCAGGGGAACTATGGCTACACCTTC.

This rearrangement joins TRBV9 to TRBJ2-2; a possible D gene is TRBD2 (6 bases). Trimming took 3 bases from V and 4 from J, leaving 13 bases between them. The CDR3 loop spans 15 amino acids. Germline CDR1 and CDR2: SGDLS and YYNGEE. This chain's CDR3 is CASSAGGRGTGELFF. CDR3 in DNA: TGTGCCAGCAGCGCCGGGGGTCGCGGCACCGGGGAGCTGTTTTTT.

This sequence joins TRBV6-6 and TRBJ2-2, with 13 bases lining up with TRBD2. The ends lost 7 bases at V and 6 bases at J; junction bases unmatched: 5. The CDR3 is made up of 15 amino acids. Germline V lookup: CDR1 MNHNY, CDR2 SVGAGI (reference sequence). CDR3 residues: CASTWTSGSSGELFF. Written as DNA, the CDR3 is TGTGCCAGCACTTGGACTAGCGGGAGTTCCGGGGAGCTGTTTTTT.

The CDR3 bases are TGTGCCAGCAGCCAAGGGGAAAGGGGCTCCTACGAGCAGTACTTC. Residues: CASSQGERGSYEQYF. The chain recombines TRBV14 with TRBJ2-7; D is perhaps TRBD1 (5 bases). The CDR3 has 15 residues. From germline, CDR1 is SGHDN and CDR2 FVKESK. V lost 1 base and J lost 0, with 10 bases in between. The whole variable domain, filled in from reference TRBV14 and TRBJ2-7, reads EAGVTQFPSHSVIEKGQTVTLRCDPISGHDNLYWYRRVMGKEIKFLLHFVKESKQDESGMPNNRFLAERTGGTYSTLKVQPAELEDSGVYFCASSQGERGSYEQYFGPGTRLTVT.

The sample holds one count of this clone. The junction differs from germline at one of its ends, possibly a read error. This chain connects TRBV7-7 to TRBJ2-1; D might be TRBD2 (7 bases). The CDR3 loop spans 14 amino acids. CDR1 and CDR2 (germline): SSHAT, FNYEAQ (reference sequence). The CDR3 bases are TGTGCTAGCAGCCAAGACAGGCCGGGGGGTGAGCAGTTCTTC. It codes for CASSQDRPGGEQFF.

This chain uses TRBV18 with TRBJ2-7, with TRBD2 matching over 8 bases. CDR1 and CDR2 from the germline V gene are KGHSH and LQKENI. The CDR3 length is 16 residues. V gave up 3 bases and J gave up 2 bases; unmatched junction bases: 9. CDR3 in amino acids: CASSPYPGTSPYEQYF. The CDR3 DNA follows: TGTGCCAGCTCACCCTACCCGGGGACTAGTCCCTACGAGCAGTACTTC.

This clone has just one count. V and J are TRBV6-1 and TRBJ1-5; weak D call: TRBD1 (5 bases). The CDR3 length is 14 residues. Germline V CDR1 and CDR2: MNHNS, SASEGT. The V and J ends lost 6 bases and 4 bases respectively, with 13 bases between them. In DNA, the CDR3 is TGTGCCAGCAGGCCCGGGACGGTGAATCAGCCCCAGCATTTT. Protein: CASRPGTVNQPQHF.

The rearrangement joins TRBV5-1 to TRBJ2-4; TRBD2 is a possible D gene (5 bases). V was trimmed by 0 bases and J by 2 bases, leaving 12 bases between them. The CDR3 is 16 residues long. CDR1 and CDR2 from the germline V gene are SGHRS and YFSETQ. CDR3 amino acids: CASSLEVSGTKNIQYF. CDR3 bases: TGCGCCAGCAGCTTGGAGGTGTCGGGGACCAAAAACATTCAGTACTTC.

The V and J genes are TRBV4-3 and TRBJ1-6; no definite D call. Per germline, CDR1 LGHNA and CDR2 YSLEER. This CDR3 comprises 15 residues. V was clipped by 2 bases and J by 8 bases, with 13 bases between them. The CDR3 coding sequence is TGCGCCAGCAGCCAATCGATAACCTTAGATTCACCCCTCCACTTT. Translating it yields CASSQSITLDSPLHF.

The gene calls are TRBV7-9 and TRBJ1-3; 8 bases map to TRBD1. V trimming: 5 bases; J trimming: 4 bases; junction bases outside the gene matches: 4. Looked up from germline, CDR1 is SEHNR and CDR2 is FQNEAQ (reference sequence). The CDR3 length is 14 residues. The CDR3 protein is CASSPDRVGNTIYF. In nucleotides, the CDR3 is TGTGCCAGCAGCCCGGACAGGGTCGGAAACACCATATATTTT.

The gene calls are TRBV5-1 and TRBJ2-3; the D gene is possibly TRBD1 (6 bases). Germline-derived CDR1 and CDR2 are SGHRS and YFSETQ. Trimming removed 1 base from V and 2 bases from J, with 14 bases in between. The CDR3 covers 16 residues. The CDR3 loop reads CASSLFQGKATDTQYF. CDR3 bases: TGCGCCAGCAGCTTGTTTCAGGGGAAAGCCACAGATACGCAGTATTTT.